This T cell receptor (beta chain) appears in the sequencing data of a study of blood T cells in healthy people across ages. A second PCR, run for roughly 7 to 12 cycles, used a sample-barcoded 5' primer plus a J-beta primer mix. Carrying 12 random nucleotides, a template-switch adaptor labeled each individual cDNA molecule. TCRdb used MiXCR to reprocess the 5' RACE reads, holding one entry per CDR3 protein. This table has over 1,300,000 distinct CDR3 sequences, around 59% appearing once. Whole-study results and caveats: Naive T cell percentage strongly correlated with TCR beta diversity. A greater number of naive CD4+ cells and higher diversity distinguished long-lived donors from aged donors.

This clonotype appeared a few times. Its cognate antigen is unknown. In germline, CDR1 is DFQATT, CDR2 SNEGSKA (reference sequence). This CDR3 comprises 13 residues. Deletions cut 1 base from V and 1 base from J, with 7 bases between. The sequence derives from a young man in good health. Sequencing was done on a sample of blood. The chain uses TRBV20-1 and TRBJ2-5; no reliable D call. CDR3 region: CSARALIQETQYF. In DNA, the CDR3 is TGCAGTGCTAGAGCACTAATCCAAGAGACCCAGTACTTC.